This TCR beta chain emerged from a study of T cell responses to AZD1222 COVID-19 vaccine (dated by TCRdb to 2020 to 2022). Looking at the study overall: AZD1222 recipients with second doses at about 4 weeks or about 12 weeks were pooled, because spike-specific TCR depth and breadth did not differ between schedules. TCR sequencing covered approximately 230 trial participants: 200 to 220 given two doses of AZD1222 and 26 given two doses of MenACWY control vaccine. Trial participants were enrolled into age subgroups of 18-55, 56-69 and 70-plus years, which contained about 150, 28 and 57 TCR-sequenced participants, respectively. Study-wide conclusions, independent of this receptor: Conclusions about previously exposed vaccinees are limited, since just 5 to 7 AZD1222 recipients were seropositive for SARS-CoV-2 at baseline. Reportedly, almost half of the unique spike-specific TCRs recognized epitopes lying outside the regions that are mutated in the B.1.351 and B.1.1.7 variants. In the small 56-69-year group, the increase in depth fell short of significance, most likely because of low power. Because no day 14 peak-response samples were available, the repertoires could be characterized only after the peak T cell response. Participants were mostly white British, with more females than males. The authors suggested clonal diversity may have been underestimated. Vaccine-associated CD4 TCRs spanned the whole spike protein, with dominant responses in regions 160-218 and 743-854. After two AZD1222 doses, both the breadth and the depth of spike-specific TCRs were significantly higher than at day 0 and than in MenACWY recipients.

A remark on this clone: The antigen this receptor binds is unknown. Base qualities are not recorded, but no much larger clone differs from it by a single base.

Trimming removed 6 bases from V and 4 bases from J; the gene matches leave 7 bases unexplained. CDR1 and CDR2 are read off the germline V gene as SNHLY and FYNNEI. There are 14 amino acids in the CDR3, from cysteine to phenylalanine inclusive. The read is trimmed to its CDR3 DNA, 42 bases read in frame from base 1. Explained via the paper, the time point label denotes: baseline before first vaccination. Vaccinee samples were obtained from the UK trials COV001 and COV002, which included a single-blind randomized controlled phase 2/3 trial of AZD1222 (ChAdOx1 nCoV-19) in healthy adults. Trial participant PBMC samples were collected at day 0 and day 28 after the second dose for TCRbeta chain sequencing. The CDR3 regions of human TCRbeta chains were subjected to immunosequencing. On the authors' methods: Repertoire TCRs were checked for matches against a reference library of SARS-CoV-2-specific TCRs that had been generated using the MIRA antigen-specificity platform. Breadth meant the fraction of unique TCRs that were SARS-CoV-2-associated, whereas depth meant the fraction of total T cells that were SARS-CoV-2-associated. Using the MIRA data, each spike-specific TCR was mapped to the spike region that the TCR reacts to and placed in a CD4 or CD8 class. Log10-transformed breadth and depth values were compared by one-way ANOVA with Sidak's multiple comparisons tests. What TCRdb holds here is the immuneACCESS table cut down to in-frame rearrangements. Part of the clones is not present; checked against another copy, under half of the missing clones reflect an unresolved V gene, and the others are unexplained. Clonal size and the V and J genes are those of that table, whereas D and trimming came from the DNA. The table for this sample lists some 90,000 clones; 80% to 90% of them were counted only once. Roughly 15% of the sample rests with the top ten.

The source of this sequence is an adult in good health. The rearrangement joined TRBV2 to TRBJ2-5, and TRBD2 matches 8 of the central bases. Sequenced here: peripheral blood, sampled on day 0 of AZD1222 vaccination. The bases read TGTGCCAGCAGATACCGACGGGGGGGAGAGACCCAGTACTTC. Its translation is CASRYRRGGETQYF. Full variable domain (CDR3 extended with the reference TRBV2 and TRBJ2-5 proteins): EPEVTQTPSHQVTQMGQEVILRCVPISNHLYFYWYRQILGQKVEFLVSFYNNEISEKSEIFDDQFSVERPDGSNFTLKIRSTKLEDSAMYFCASRYRRGGETQYFGPGTRLLVL.